This TCR beta chain is from a study of T cell repertoires in cytomegalovirus infection. On the study more broadly: A matching HLA type, together with CMV infection, was signaled by public TCR beta signatures.

Study-wide results and caveats: Pooled public TCR beta family frequency picked out CMV carriers with the relevant HLA. What dominated the ex vivo response were HLA-C-restricted CMV-specific TCR beta clonotypes.

Concerning this clonotype: Its antigen is as yet unknown.

The V and J ends lost 0 bases and 3 bases respectively, with 20 bases between them. Germline CDR1 is KGHSH and CDR2 is LQKENI. The CDR3 length is 18 residues. MiXCR, applied by TCRdb to the reads, yields one record per CDR3 protein. The table has around 340,000 distinct CDR3 sequences, 25% to 30% seen once. The starting material was cultured PBMCs, obtained from culture after CMV antigen stimulation. This chain links TRBV18 with TRBJ1-2; D is perhaps TRBD1 (5 bases). The sequence derives from a human donor in good health (CMV status not recorded). Some clones in this sample may be carry-over from other donors' samples. This CDR3 is CASSPPIWTDRADYGYTF. The CDR3 bases are TGTGCCAGCTCACCACCGATCTGGACTGACAGAGCCGACTATGGCTACACCTTC.